The rows below give T cell receptor beta chains drawn from one sample of a study of T cells in Graves' hyperthyroidism and ophthalmopathy. TCRdb called the multiplex PCR reads again in MiXCR, with one record for every CDR3 protein. The sample carries about 380,000 distinct CDR3 sequences, 18% recorded once. The source material was blood. The receptor source for this set is a man aged 18-30 years with Graves' ophthalmopathy. The CDR3 runs from the conserved cysteine through the conserved F or W. The order of the fields is V gene, J gene, CDR3 protein.

V: TRBV4-1; J: TRBJ1-5; CDR3: CASSQDVTGGWSNQPQHF
V: TRBV5-1; J: TRBJ1-3; CDR3: CASSGNRAISGNTIYF
V: TRBV10-1; J: TRBJ1-5; CDR3: CASSEYLEGKNQPQHF
V: TRBV9; J: TRBJ1-2; CDR3: CASSVGNKGRYGYTF
V: TRBV2; J: TRBJ1-2; CDR3: CASRGGRYGYTF
V: TRBV27; J: TRBJ1-6; CDR3: CASSLGRHLHF
V: TRBV28; J: TRBJ2-7; CDR3: CASSSGQGNEQYF
V: TRBV5-4; J: TRBJ2-3; CDR3: CASSFKGAGSQYF
V: TRBV7-9; J: TRBJ2-7; CDR3: CASSSDSPTYEQYF
V: TRBV11-2; J: TRBJ1-4; CDR3: CASSSGTGVVKLFF
V: TRBV7-2; J: TRBJ1-3; CDR3: CASSLGQVLGNTIYF
V: TRBV29-1; J: TRBJ1-2; CDR3: CSVPSIGRRNYGYTF
V: TRBV10-3; J: TRBJ2-3; CDR3: CAISRTSGGAGDTQYF
V: TRBV7-2; J: TRBJ2-4; CDR3: CASSPGSTLAKNIQYF
V: TRBV5-1; J: TRBJ1-3; CDR3: CASSLAELGINTIYF
V: TRBV7-9; J: TRBJ1-2; CDR3: CASTVSQILDTF
V: TRBV9; J: TRBJ2-5; CDR3: CASSVAGDEETQYF